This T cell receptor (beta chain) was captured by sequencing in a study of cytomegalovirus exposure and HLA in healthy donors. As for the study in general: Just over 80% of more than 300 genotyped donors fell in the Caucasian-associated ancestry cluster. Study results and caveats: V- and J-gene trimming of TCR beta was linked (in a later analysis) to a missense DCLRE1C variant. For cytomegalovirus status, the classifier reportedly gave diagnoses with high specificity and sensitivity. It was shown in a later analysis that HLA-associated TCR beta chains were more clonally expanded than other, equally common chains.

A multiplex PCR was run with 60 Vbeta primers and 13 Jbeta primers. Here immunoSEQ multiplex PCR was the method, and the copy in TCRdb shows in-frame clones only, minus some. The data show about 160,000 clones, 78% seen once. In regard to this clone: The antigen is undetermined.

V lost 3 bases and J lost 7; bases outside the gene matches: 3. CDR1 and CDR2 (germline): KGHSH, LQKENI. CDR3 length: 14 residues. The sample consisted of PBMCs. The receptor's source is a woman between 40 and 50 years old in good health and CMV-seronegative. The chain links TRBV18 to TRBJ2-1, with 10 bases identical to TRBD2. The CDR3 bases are TGTGCCAGCTCACCGAAAGCGGGGGGGAATGAGCAGTTCTTC. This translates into CASSPKAGGNEQFF.